The sequence of this T cell receptor (beta chain) was determined in a study of blood T cells in healthy people across ages. Study results and limitations: In older individuals, TCR beta diversity per million T cells was lower, falling roughly linearly with age. Strong correlation existed between TCR beta diversity and naive T cell percentage. PBMC samples, being unsorted, prevented any conclusive comparison of naive and antigen-experienced cells. Comparison with aged donors showed that long-lived donors had more naive CD4+ cells and higher diversity.

Combining a sample-barcoded 5' primer with a J-beta primer mix, a second PCR ran for about 7 to 12 cycles. A single record per CDR3 protein comes from TCRdb applying MiXCR to the 5' RACE reads. The sample lists fewer than 950,000 distinct CDR3 sequences; under 40% were seen once. Germline V gene lookup returns CDR1 LGHNA and CDR2 YSLEER. V trimming: 0 bases; J trimming: 5 bases; junction bases outside the gene matches: 11. This CDR3 is built from 17 residues. In the case of this clonotype: What it binds is not known.

The origin of this receptor is a young man in good health. The chain joins TRBV4-3 to TRBJ1-1, with 8 bases matching TRBD1. Sequenced material: blood. In nucleotides, the CDR3 is TGCGCCAGCAGCCAAGAGGTTGACAGGGGAAAGGGAACTGAAGCTTTCTTT. Its translation is CASSQEVDRGKGTEAFF.